These 7 T cell receptor beta chains came from one sample sequenced in a study of T cell responses to AZD1222 COVID-19 vaccine. Here immunoSEQ multiplex PCR was the method, and the copy in TCRdb shows in-frame clones only, minus some. The sample lists over 65,000 clones; 90% were seen once. Sequencing was performed on peripheral blood, taken on day 0 of AZD1222 vaccination. Source of these receptors: an adult in good health.

V gene TRBV29-1 combines with J gene TRBJ2-5; TRBD2 matches 8 bases. The germline gives CDR1 SQVTM, CDR2 ANQGSEA. With 6 bases clipped from V and 2 bases from J, the junction kept 8 bases outside the gene matches. The CDR3 spans 14 residues. The DNA for the CDR3 is TGCAGCGTCAAGCGGGGGACAAAACAAGAGACCCAGTACTTC. This codes for CSVKRGTKQETQYF.

This clone was recorded only once. The rearrangement joins TRBV9 to TRBJ1-2; a possible D gene is TRBD1 (6 bases). The CDR3 covers 13 residues. Germline values: CDR1 SGDLS, CDR2 YYNGEE. Trimming stripped 3 bases from V and 4 bases from J, with 10 bases between. CDR3 nucleotides: TGTGCCAGCAGCGACGACAGGCTCTATGGCTACACCTTC. This gives the protein CASSDDRLYGYTF.

The chain has TRBV5-1 and TRBJ2-1; TRBD2 agrees at 9 bases. Looked up from germline, CDR1 is SGHRS and CDR2 is YFSETQ. CDR3 length: 13 residues. The trim removed 5 bases at V and 9 bases at J, leaving 6 bases unmatched. In DNA form, the CDR3 reads TGCGCCAGCAGTGGCGGGGGGGCCTTTGAGCAGTTCTTC. It translates to CASSGGGAFEQFF.

The chain has TRBV29-1 and TRBJ1-2; perhaps TRBD1 as D (6 bases). Per germline, CDR1 SQVTM and CDR2 ANQGSEA. The length of the CDR3 is 12 residues. The V end was cut by 5 bases, the J end by 3 bases, with 10 bases between. The DNA for the CDR3 is TGCAGCGTTATGGGGGGGCACTATGGCTACACCTTC. Its protein is CSVMGGHYGYTF.

This CDR3 is CASSIPGTAPYGYTF. The CDR3 DNA follows: TGTGCCAGTAGTATACCTGGGACGGCGCCCTATGGCTACACCTTC. The chain uses TRBV19 and TRBJ1-2, with D tentatively TRBD1 (5 bases). The CDR3 has 15 residues. Deletions cut 2 bases from V and 4 bases from J, with 14 bases between. CDR1 and CDR2 (germline): LNHDA, SQIVND (reference sequence).

V and J are TRBV7-9 and TRBJ2-1; D tentatively reads TRBD1 or TRBD2 (6 bases each). The CDR3 totals 18 residues. Germline V gene data show CDR1 as SEHNR and CDR2 as FQNEAQ (reference sequence). The germline V and J ends were trimmed by 2 bases and 6 bases, with 23 bases remaining between them. In nucleotides, the CDR3 is TGTGCCAGCAGCTTAAGTCACTTCGGGGGCCGCCCGGTCAATGAGCAGTTCTTC. Translating it yields CASSLSHFGGRPVNEQFF.

This chain connects TRBV5-1 to TRBJ1-6; TRBD1 matches 7 bases. CDR1 is SGHRS and CDR2 is YFSETQ in the germline V gene. This CDR3 region has 14 residues. V dropped 4 bases and J dropped 6; count of bases not matched to a gene: 4. CDR3 loop: CASSLGQTNSPLHF. The CDR3 bases are TGCGCCAGCAGCCTGGGACAGACTAATTCACCCCTCCACTTT.